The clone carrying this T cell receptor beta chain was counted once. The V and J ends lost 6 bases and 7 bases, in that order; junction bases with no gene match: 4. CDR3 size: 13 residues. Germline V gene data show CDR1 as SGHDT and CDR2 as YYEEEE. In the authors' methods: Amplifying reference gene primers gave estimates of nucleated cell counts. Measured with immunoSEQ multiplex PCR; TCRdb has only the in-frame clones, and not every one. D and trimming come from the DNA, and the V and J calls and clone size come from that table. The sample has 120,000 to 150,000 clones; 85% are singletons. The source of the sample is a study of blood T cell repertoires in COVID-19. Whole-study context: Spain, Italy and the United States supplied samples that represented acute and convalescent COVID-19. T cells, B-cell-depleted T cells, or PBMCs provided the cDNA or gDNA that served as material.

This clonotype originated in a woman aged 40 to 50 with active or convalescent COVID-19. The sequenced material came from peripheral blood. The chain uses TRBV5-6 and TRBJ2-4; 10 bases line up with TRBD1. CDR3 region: CASIRQGANIQYF. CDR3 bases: TGTGCCAGCATCCGACAGGGGGCCAACATTCAGTACTTC.